The subject of this entry is one T cell receptor (beta chain). The data are from a study of blood T cell repertoires in COVID-19. Whole-study context: Samples representing acute and convalescent COVID-19 were sourced from the United States, Italy and Spain.

The CDR3 is 14 amino acids. V was pared by 4 bases and J by 4 bases, with 6 bases of the junction left unmatched. The germline CDR1 and CDR2 sequences are SQVTM and ANQGSEA. Those who participated ranged in age from roughly 18 to 95 years and resided in about 24 US areas. Assignment of participants to cohorts was predicated upon participant-reported clinical history. Original analysis: Estimation of nucleated cell counts relied on the amplification of reference gene primers. Clones were sequenced by immunoSEQ multiplex PCR, and TCRdb holds only the in-frame ones, with some missing. That table gives V, J and clone size, and the DNA gave D and trimming. The data contain 400,000 to 500,000 clones, roughly 88% of them singletons.

This TCR was recovered from a woman under 30 who had been exposed to COVID-19. Sequencing was done on a sample of PBMCs or T cells enriched from blood (not recorded which). This chain uses TRBV29-1 with TRBJ2-3, with TRBD2 identical over 9 bases. This CDR3 reads CSVVRGGAADTQYF. The CDR3 DNA follows: TGCAGCGTTGTACGCGGGGGGGCTGCAGATACGCAGTATTTT.